Following are 3 T cell receptor beta chains from one sample sequenced in a study of blood T cell repertoires in COVID-19. TCRdb's table, derived via immunoSEQ multiplex PCR, lists solely in-frame clones and lacks some. The repertoire holds some 180,000 clones, with around 75% as singletons. Specimen: peripheral blood. Receptor source: a middle-aged woman with COVID-19, enrolled during active disease.

The chain couples TRBV3-1 (or the pseudogene TRBV3-2) to TRBJ1-4; D not certain. Between the trimmed V and J ends, which lost 8 bases and 1 base, there was a span of 8 bases. CDR3 length: 13 residues. The germline V gene has CDR1 LGHDT and CDR2 YNNKEL (reference sequence). The CDR3 DNA is TGTGCCAGCGGAGGGCAAACTAATGAAAAACTGTTTTTT. Translation gives CASGGQTNEKLFF.

The chain couples TRBV5-1 to TRBJ1-4; 8 bases match TRBD1. V lost 4 bases to trimming and J lost 8 bases; unmatched junction nucleotides: 16. The CDR3 loop spans 17 amino acids. Germline CDR1 and CDR2: SGHRS and YFSETQ. The CDR3 spells CASSDPTMDRVGEKLFF. CDR3 nucleotide sequence: TGCGCCAGCAGCGACCCTACCATGGACAGGGTGGGGGAAAAACTGTTTTTT.

This chain joins TRBV7-9 and TRBJ2-1; TRBD1 might be the D (6 bases). This CDR3 spans 15 amino acids. Germline CDR1 and CDR2: SEHNR and FQNEAQ (reference sequence). The V gene lost 5 bases and the J gene lost 5 bases, with 16 bases spanning the gap. CDR3 loop: CASSRWTEFNNEQFF. The CDR3 nucleotides read TGTGCCAGCAGCCGTTGGACAGAGTTCAACAATGAGCAGTTCTTC.